This T cell receptor beta chain was sequenced in a study of blood T cell repertoires in COVID-19. Study background: Italy, Spain and the United States were the sources of the convalescent and acute COVID-19 samples. Sample material is recorded as cDNA or gDNA derived from T cells, B-cell-depleted T cells, or PBMCs.

V was trimmed by 1 base and J by 0 bases, leaving 7 bases between them. The germline V gene encodes CDR1 MDHEN and CDR2 SYDVKM. The CDR3 sequence is 16 residues long. Using immunoSEQ multiplex PCR, the repertoire was profiled, and TCRdb retains in-frame clones only, with some absent. Here the sample spans a few hundred thousand clones, 80% to 85% being singletons. The rearrangement joins TRBV28 to TRBJ2-6; D is unclear. The sequenced sample was peripheral blood. The source of this sequence is a human donor in a cohort sampled during active COVID-19. The CDR3 spells CASSLYQYSGANVLTF. CDR3 DNA: TGTGCCAGCAGTTTATATCAGTACTCTGGGGCCAACGTCCTGACTTTC.